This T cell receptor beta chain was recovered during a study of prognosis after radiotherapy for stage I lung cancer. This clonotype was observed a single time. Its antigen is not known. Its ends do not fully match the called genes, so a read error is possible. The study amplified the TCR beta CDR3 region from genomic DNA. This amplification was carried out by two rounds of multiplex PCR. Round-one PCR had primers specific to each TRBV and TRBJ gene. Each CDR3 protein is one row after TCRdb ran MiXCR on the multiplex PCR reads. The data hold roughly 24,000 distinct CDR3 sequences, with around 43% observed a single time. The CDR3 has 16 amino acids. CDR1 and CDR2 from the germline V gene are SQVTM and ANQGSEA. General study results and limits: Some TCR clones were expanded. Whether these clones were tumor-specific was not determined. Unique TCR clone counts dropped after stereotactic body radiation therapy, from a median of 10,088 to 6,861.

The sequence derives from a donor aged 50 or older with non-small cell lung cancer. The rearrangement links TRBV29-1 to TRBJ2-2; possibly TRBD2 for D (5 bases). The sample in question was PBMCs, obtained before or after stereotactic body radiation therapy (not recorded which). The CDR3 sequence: CSAYFSKGGWTGELSF. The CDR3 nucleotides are TGCAGCGCTTACTTCTCCAAGGGTGGATGGACCGGGGAGCTGTCTTTT.